Shown below are 28 T cell receptor beta chains from a single sample sequenced in a study of blood T cell repertoires in COVID-19. TCRdb keeps only in-frame clones here, not all; method: immunoSEQ multiplex PCR. Seen here are about 60,000 clones, roughly nine tenths observed once, and the top ten hold about 7.3%. The sample taken for sequencing was peripheral blood. These TCRs come from a human donor in a cohort sampled during active COVID-19.

Details on this clone: Different DNA sequences within this sample yield the same CDR3. V is TRBV19 and J is TRBJ2-5; D call uncertain. This CDR3 contains 14 residues. Germline CDR1 LNHDA, CDR2 SQIVND (reference sequence). Trimming stripped 3 bases from V and 1 base from J, with 9 bases between. CDR3 amino acids: CASSIGHRQETQYF. CDR3 nucleotides: TGTGCCAGTAGTATCGGTCACCGCCAAGAGACCCAGTACTTC.

This rearrangement joins TRBV1 to TRBJ2-3; the table calls TRBD2, which could not be checked here. TRBV1 is listed as a pseudogene. This CDR3 comprises 17 residues. CDR3 sequence: CTSSQHLRTSLSDTQYF. CDR3 DNA: TGCACCAGCAGCCAACATCTTCGGACTAGCTTATCAGATACGCAGTATTTT.

The chain links TRBV2 to TRBJ1-4; D is perhaps TRBD1 (6 bases). Germline assignment: CDR1 SNHLY and CDR2 FYNNEI. The CDR3 is made up of 16 amino acids. The germline V and J ends were trimmed by 6 bases and 2 bases, with 16 bases remaining between them. The CDR3 coding sequence is TGTGCCAGCAGCGGACAGAGCGCCCCTACTAATGAAAAACTGTTTTTT. Protein sequence: CASSGQSAPTNEKLFF.

This chain connects TRBV28 to TRBJ1-1; D not resolved. The V end was cut by 6 bases, the J end by 2 bases, with 7 bases between. Germline CDR1 is MDHEN and CDR2 is SYDVKM. The CDR3 is 12 amino acids. The CDR3 DNA reads TGTGCCAGCAGACAGTTAAACACTGAAGCTTTCTTT. Amino acids: CASRQLNTEAFF.

The chain uses TRBV9 and TRBJ1-4, with 8 bases fitting TRBD1. The germline V gene encodes CDR1 SGDLS and CDR2 YYNGEE. After removal of 2 bases from V and 8 bases from J, the junction contained 11 bases not matched to a gene. This CDR3 is built from 16 residues. CDR3 sequence (DNA): TGTGCCAGCAGCGTTTATGGAGGACAGGGACAGGAAAAACTGTTTTTT. This translates into CASSVYGGQGQEKLFF.

The genes are TRBV6-1 and TRBJ2-5; TRBD2 aligns across 12 bases. This CDR3 spans 17 amino acids. Trimming at V came to 4 bases and at J to 4 bases, leaving 10 bases not matched to a gene. Germline V gives CDR1 MNHNS, CDR2 SASEGT. Here the CDR3 DNA reads TGTGCCAGCAGTGTATTCCTAGCGGGAGGGCCAGGAGAGACCCAGTACTTC. Its protein product is CASSVFLAGGPGETQYF.

This clone was seen a few times. V usage is TRBV19 and J usage is TRBJ2-1; TRBD1 matches at 8 bases. Germline V lookup: CDR1 LNHDA, CDR2 SQIVND (reference sequence). This CDR3 region has 16 residues. Losses at the gene ends were 3 bases for V and 6 bases for J; bases not matched to a gene: 10. The CDR3 is CASSIGSGTGSNEQFF. CDR3 DNA: TGTGCCAGTAGTATTGGGTCCGGGACAGGTTCCAATGAGCAGTTCTTC.

The rearrangement uses TRBV6-2 or TRBV6-3 and TRBJ2-5; D might be TRBD2 (6 bases). V lost 4 bases, J lost 2 bases, and 17 bases lay in between. CDR1 and CDR2 (germline): MNHEY, SVGEGT. The CDR3 spans 16 residues. The CDR3 coding sequence is TGTGCCAGCAGTTGCTCCTCTGGCGCGGGACAAGAGACCCAGTACTTC. It specifies CASSCSSGAGQETQYF.

The chain couples TRBV5-1 to TRBJ2-7, with 7 bases fitting TRBD2. The germline CDR1 and CDR2 sequences are SGHRS and YFSETQ. J gave up 5 bases and V 3 bases, and 11 bases lay outside the gene matches. The CDR3 runs 15 residues. CDR3 DNA: TGCGCCAGCAGCTGGGGGAGGGGTGATTCCCACGAGCAGTACTTC. Its translation is CASSWGRGDSHEQYF.

This chain links TRBV6-2 or TRBV6-3 with TRBJ2-2; 8 nucleotides agree with TRBD2. V lost 6 bases to trimming and J lost 5 bases; unmatched junction nucleotides: 23. Per germline, CDR1 MNHEY and CDR2 SVGEGT. The CDR3 runs to 20 residues. The CDR3 DNA is TGTGCCAGCAGCCCCCGATGGGCTAGCGGGTCCGGGGAGGGAACCGGGGAGCTGTTTTTT. Amino acids: CASSPRWASGSGEGTGELFF.

The chain recombines TRBV15 with TRBJ2-1, with 8 bases fitting TRBD2. The CDR3 spans 17 residues. Losses at the gene ends were 5 bases for V and 2 bases for J; bases not matched to a gene: 11. Germline lookup yields CDR1 LNHNV and CDR2 YYDKDF (reference sequence). DNA for the CDR3: TGTGCCACCAGCGGATCCCCCGGCGGGGGGACCTACAATGAGCAGTTCTTC. Translation: CATSGSPGGGTYNEQFF.

The V and J genes are TRBV5-8 and TRBJ2-5; 16 bases fit TRBD2. V gave up 4 bases and J gave up 6 bases; unmatched junction bases: 9. Germline CDR1 reads SGHTS; CDR2 reads YDEGEE. The CDR3 has 17 amino acids. CDR3 protein: CASSPRQGLAGGKTQYF. The CDR3 coding sequence is TGTGCCAGCAGCCCTAGGCAGGGACTAGCGGGGGGGAAGACCCAGTACTTC.

V and J are TRBV11-2 and TRBJ2-2, with TRBD2 matching over 10 bases. This CDR3 contains 17 residues. CDR1 is SGHAT, CDR2 FQNNGV, per germline. The trim removed 0 bases at V and 5 bases at J, leaving 6 bases unmatched. CDR3 in DNA: TGTGCCAGCAGCTTAGAGCTAGCGGGGGCCTTTACCGGGGAGCTGTTTTTT. Protein product: CASSLELAGAFTGELFF.

The CDR3 DNA is TGCGCCAGCAGCCCGTTGACAGGGGGCGGTCTGAGGACTGAAGCTTTCTTT. Its translation: CASSPLTGGGLRTEAFF. V usage is TRBV5-1 and J usage is TRBJ1-1; 10 nucleotides align to TRBD1. The germline gives CDR1 SGHRS, CDR2 YFSETQ. This CDR3 has 17 amino acids. V trimming: 4 bases; J trimming: 5 bases; junction bases outside the gene matches: 14. The full variable domain, with the rest looked up from reference TRBV5-1 and TRBJ1-1, is KAGVTQTPRYLIKTRGQQVTLSCSPISGHRSVSWYQQTPGQGLQFLFEYFSETQRNKGNFPGRFSGRQFSNSRSEMNVSTLELGDSALYLCASSPLTGGGLRTEAFFGQGTRLTVV.

Turning to this clone: The identical CDR3 is also encoded by other nucleotide sequences in the sample. This rearrangement joins TRBV7-2 to TRBJ1-3, with a weak D call TRBD1 (6 bases). V was clipped by 3 bases and J by 1 base, with 7 bases between them. Germline values: CDR1 SGHTA, CDR2 FQGNSA. The CDR3 totals 14 residues. This CDR3 reads CASSFDRSGNTIYF. In DNA form, the CDR3 reads TGTGCCAGCAGCTTTGACAGGTCTGGAAACACCATATATTTT.

J is TRBJ2-7 and V is TRBV2; D might be TRBD2 (6 bases). The V gene's germline CDR1 is SNHLY and CDR2 FYNNEI. CDR3 length equals 11 residues. V was trimmed by 6 bases and J by 6 bases, leaving 9 bases between them. In DNA, the CDR3 is TGTGCCAGCAGCGGGACTTTCGAGCAGTACTTC. Translating it yields CASSGTFEQYF. The full variable domain, in which reference TRBV2 and TRBJ2-7 provide the parts outside the CDR3, is EPEVTQTPSHQVTQMGQEVILRCVPISNHLYFYWYRQILGQKVEFLVSFYNNEISEKSEIFDDQFSVERPDGSNFTLKIRSTKLEDSAMYFCASSGTFEQYFGPGTRLTVT.

The chain is built from TRBV5-4 and TRBJ2-1; 8 nucleotides line up with TRBD1. V lost 6 bases, J lost 7 bases, and 9 bases stayed unmatched. Germline assignment: CDR1 SGHNT and CDR2 YYREEE (reference sequence). The CDR3 spans 14 residues. CDR3 sequence (DNA): TGTGCCAGCATCGGGCGGCAGGGGGCAAATGAGCAGTTCTTC. Residues: CASIGRQGANEQFF.

The rearrangement joins TRBV6-6 to TRBJ2-7; 12 bases line up with TRBD2. Germline V CDR1 and CDR2: MNHNY, SVGAGI (reference sequence). The CDR3 consists of 17 residues. The J segment lost 2 bases and the V segment lost 5 bases, leaving 10 bases of the junction unmatched. The CDR3 region has the DNA TGTGCCAGCAGTCCTGGGCCCCTAGCGGGGGGGACCTACGAGCAGTACTTC. The encoded protein is CASSPGPLAGGTYEQYF.

V and J are TRBV6-6 and TRBJ1-5; D is ambiguous. V was clipped by 7 bases and J by 0 bases, with 10 bases between them. The CDR3 totals 14 residues. From germline, CDR1 is MNHNY and CDR2 SVGAGI (reference sequence). Here the CDR3 reads CASIPTDSNQPQHF. CDR3 sequence (DNA): TGTGCCAGCATCCCGACTGATAGCAATCAGCCCCAGCATTTT.

The rearrangement uses TRBV28 and TRBJ2-7; 7 bases are a match to TRBD2. This CDR3 region has 15 residues. Germline V CDR1 and CDR2: MDHEN, SYDVKM. Trimming at V came to 7 bases and at J to 3 bases, leaving 12 bases not matched to a gene. CDR3 sequence: CASTSDGGSVYEQYF. The CDR3 nucleotides are TGTGCCAGCACCTCCGATGGCGGGAGTGTCTACGAGCAGTACTTC.

This clone was found a few times. This sequence joins TRBV5-8 and TRBJ2-7, with TRBD1 matching over 7 bases. V shed 0 bases and J 2 bases; nucleotides not matched to a gene: 5. CDR3 length: 15 amino acids. Germline CDR1 SGHTS, CDR2 YDEGEE. CDR3 loop: CASSLAPGGTYEQYF. The CDR3 nucleotides read TGTGCCAGCAGCTTGGCGCCAGGGGGTACCTACGAGCAGTACTTC.

This chain joins TRBV4-2 and TRBJ2-7; 11 nucleotides agree with TRBD2. V lost 4 bases, J lost 3 bases, and 5 bases stayed unmatched. CDR1 LGHNA and CDR2 YNFKEQ come from the germline V gene. The CDR3 extends over 15 amino acids. CDR3 region: CASSLRLAGSYEQYF. The DNA for the CDR3 is TGTGCCAGCAGCCTTAGACTAGCGGGGAGCTACGAGCAGTACTTC.

The chain links TRBV5-4 to TRBJ2-5; no firm D call. Between the trimmed V and J ends, which lost 5 bases and 4 bases, there was a span of 15 bases. The germline V gene has CDR1 SGHNT and CDR2 YYREEE (reference sequence). This CDR3 region has 14 residues. CDR3 coding DNA: TGTGCCAGCAGGGGTCTAGAAAAAGGAGAGACCCAGTACTTC. Residues: CASRGLEKGETQYF.

The chain uses TRBV19 and TRBJ2-7, with TRBD1 as a possible D gene (6 bases). V dropped 5 bases and J dropped 9 bases, with 17 bases sitting between them. The CDR3 extends over 13 amino acids. Germline-derived CDR1 and CDR2 are LNHDA and SQIVND (reference sequence). CDR3 protein: CASSQWGREAQYF. CDR3 DNA sequence: TGTGCCAGTAGTCAGTGGGGGCGCGAAGCGCAGTACTTC.

V and J are TRBV7-2 and TRBJ2-1; maybe TRBD1 (5 bases). The CDR3 extends over 15 amino acids. The germline V gene has CDR1 SGHTA and CDR2 FQGNSA. V lost 3 bases and J lost 3, with 12 bases in between. The CDR3 coding sequence is TGTGCCAGCAGCTTGGCCACAGGACGCTACAATGAGCAGTTCTTC. Translated, it gives CASSLATGRYNEQFF.

Only one count was recorded for this clone. This chain joins TRBV7-3 and TRBJ2-3; D gene unclear. CDR3 length equals 13 residues. Germline values: CDR1 SGHTA, CDR2 FQGTGA. Between the trimmed V and J ends, which lost 2 bases and 9 bases, there was a span of 12 bases. CDR3 bases: TGTGCCAGCAGCTTATCGGCGTTGGAGACGCAGTATTTT. Encoded protein: CASSLSALETQYF.

The rearrangement links TRBV7-7 to TRBJ2-2; TRBD2 aligns across 11 bases. From germline, CDR1 is SSHAT and CDR2 FNYEAQ (reference sequence). The CDR3 covers 16 residues. The CDR3 DNA reads as TGTGCTAGCGGTCCGACTAGCGGGATTAACACCGGGGAGCTGTTTTTT. Residues: CASGPTSGINTGELFF.

The chain links TRBV5-1 to TRBJ1-4; TRBD1 agrees at 12 bases. Germline assignment: CDR1 SGHRS and CDR2 YFSETQ. The CDR3 has 17 amino acids. V gave up 4 bases and J gave up 3 bases; unmatched junction bases: 7. The CDR3 sequence is CASSPGTGGVSNEKLFF. CDR3 nucleotides: TGCGCCAGCAGCCCAGGGACAGGGGGCGTCTCTAATGAAAAACTGTTTTTT. Combining the CDR3 with reference TRBV5-1 and TRBJ1-4 gives the whole variable domain KAGVTQTPRYLIKTRGQQVTLSCSPISGHRSVSWYQQTPGQGLQFLFEYFSETQRNKGNFPGRFSGRQFSNSRSEMNVSTLELGDSALYLCASSPGTGGVSNEKLFFGSGTQLSVL.